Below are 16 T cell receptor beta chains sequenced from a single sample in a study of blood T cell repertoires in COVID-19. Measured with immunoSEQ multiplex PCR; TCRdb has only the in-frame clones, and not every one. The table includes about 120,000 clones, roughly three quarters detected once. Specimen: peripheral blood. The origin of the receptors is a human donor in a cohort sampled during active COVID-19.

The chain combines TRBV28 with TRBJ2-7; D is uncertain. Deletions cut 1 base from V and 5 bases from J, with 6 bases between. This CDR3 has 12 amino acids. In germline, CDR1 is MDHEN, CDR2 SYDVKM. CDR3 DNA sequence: TGTGCCAGCAGTTTATTTGACAACGAGCAGTACTTC. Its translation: CASSLFDNEQYF.

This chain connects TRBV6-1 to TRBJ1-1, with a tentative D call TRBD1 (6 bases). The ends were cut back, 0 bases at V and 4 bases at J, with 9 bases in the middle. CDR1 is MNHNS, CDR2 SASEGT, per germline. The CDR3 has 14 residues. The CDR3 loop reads CASSEARGSTEAFF. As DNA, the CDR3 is TGTGCCAGCAGTGAAGCCAGGGGCAGCACTGAAGCTTTCTTT.

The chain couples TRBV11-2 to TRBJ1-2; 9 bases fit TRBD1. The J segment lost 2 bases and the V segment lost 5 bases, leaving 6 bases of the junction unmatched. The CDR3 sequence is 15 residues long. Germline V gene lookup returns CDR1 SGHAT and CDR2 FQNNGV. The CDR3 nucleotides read TGTGCCAGCAGCACGAACAGGGGGCGGAACTATGGCTACACCTTC. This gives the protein CASSTNRGRNYGYTF.

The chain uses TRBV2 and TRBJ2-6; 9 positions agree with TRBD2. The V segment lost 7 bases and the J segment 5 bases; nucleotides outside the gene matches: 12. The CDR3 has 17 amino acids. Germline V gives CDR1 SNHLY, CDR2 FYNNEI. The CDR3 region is CASKASGNGRWANVLTF. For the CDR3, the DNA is TGTGCCAGCAAGGCTAGCGGGAACGGGAGGTGGGCCAACGTCCTGACTTTC.

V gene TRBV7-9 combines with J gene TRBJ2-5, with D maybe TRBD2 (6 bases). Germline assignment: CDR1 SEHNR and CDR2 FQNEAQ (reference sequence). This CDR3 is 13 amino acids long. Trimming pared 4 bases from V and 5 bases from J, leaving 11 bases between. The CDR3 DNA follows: TGTGCCAGCAGCTCACTAGCTAGGGAGACCCAGTACTTC. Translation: CASSSLARETQYF.

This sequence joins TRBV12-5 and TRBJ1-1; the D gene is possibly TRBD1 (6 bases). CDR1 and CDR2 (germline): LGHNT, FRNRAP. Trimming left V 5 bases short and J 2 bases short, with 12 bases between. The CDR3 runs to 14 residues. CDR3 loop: CASGPLQGNTEAFF. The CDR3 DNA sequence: TGTGCTAGTGGTCCGCTACAGGGTAACACTGAAGCTTTCTTT.

The CDR3 loop is CARDKEGTGGNTIYF. In nucleotides, the CDR3 is TGCGCCAGAGATAAAGAGGGGACAGGGGGAAACACCATATATTTT. J is TRBJ1-3 and V is TRBV23-1; TRBD1 matches at 9 bases. TRBV23-1 has ORF status, its function being uncertain. This CDR3 is 15 amino acids long. Trimming took 9 bases from V and 4 from J; bases not matched to a gene: 10.

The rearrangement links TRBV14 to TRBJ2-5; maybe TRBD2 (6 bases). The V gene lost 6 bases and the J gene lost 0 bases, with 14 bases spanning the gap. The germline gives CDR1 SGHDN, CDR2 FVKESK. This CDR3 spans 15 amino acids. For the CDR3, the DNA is TGTGCCAGCAGTGTCAAGCGGGCGTACCAAGAGACCCAGTACTTC. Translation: CASSVKRAYQETQYF.

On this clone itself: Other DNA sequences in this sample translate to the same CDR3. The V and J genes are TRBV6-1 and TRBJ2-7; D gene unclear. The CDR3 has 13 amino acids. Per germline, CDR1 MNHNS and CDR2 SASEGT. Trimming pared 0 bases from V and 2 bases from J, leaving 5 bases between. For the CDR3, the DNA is TGTGCCAGCAGTGAAGCCAGGACCTACGAGCAGTACTTC. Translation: CASSEARTYEQYF.

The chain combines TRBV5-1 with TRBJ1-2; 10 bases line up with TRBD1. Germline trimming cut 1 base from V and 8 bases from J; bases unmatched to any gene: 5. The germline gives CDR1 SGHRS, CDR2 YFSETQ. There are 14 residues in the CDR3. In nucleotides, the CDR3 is TGCGCCAGCAGCTTGCCGGGACAGGGGTTGGGCTACACCTTC. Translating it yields CASSLPGQGLGYTF.

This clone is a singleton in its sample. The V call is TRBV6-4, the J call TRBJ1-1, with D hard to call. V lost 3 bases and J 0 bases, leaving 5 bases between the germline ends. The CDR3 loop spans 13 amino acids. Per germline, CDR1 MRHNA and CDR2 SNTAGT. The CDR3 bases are TGTGCCAGCAGTGAGGAGGTGAACACTGAAGCTTTCTTT. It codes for CASSEEVNTEAFF.

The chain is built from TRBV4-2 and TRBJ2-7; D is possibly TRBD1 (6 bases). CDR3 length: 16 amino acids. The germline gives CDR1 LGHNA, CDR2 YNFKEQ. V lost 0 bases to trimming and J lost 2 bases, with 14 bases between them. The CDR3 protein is CASSQEGAGVTYEQYF. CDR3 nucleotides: TGTGCCAGCAGCCAAGAGGGGGCAGGGGTTACCTACGAGCAGTACTTC.

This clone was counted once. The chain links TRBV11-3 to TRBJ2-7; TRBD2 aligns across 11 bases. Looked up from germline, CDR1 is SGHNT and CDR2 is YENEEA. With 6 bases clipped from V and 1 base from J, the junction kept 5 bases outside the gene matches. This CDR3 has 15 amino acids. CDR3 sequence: CASSNRLAGSYEQYF. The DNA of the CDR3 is TGTGCCAGCAGTAATCGACTAGCGGGATCCTACGAGCAGTACTTC.

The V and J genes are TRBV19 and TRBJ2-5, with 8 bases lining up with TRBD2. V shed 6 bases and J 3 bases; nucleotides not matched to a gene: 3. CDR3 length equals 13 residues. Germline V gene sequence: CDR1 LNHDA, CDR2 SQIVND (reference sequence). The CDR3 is CASSPGGEETQYF. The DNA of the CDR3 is TGTGCCAGTAGCCCGGGAGGGGAAGAGACCCAGTACTTC. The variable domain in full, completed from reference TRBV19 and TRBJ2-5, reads DGGITQSPKYLFRKEGQNVTLSCEQNLNHDAMYWYRQDPGQGLRLIYYSQIVNDFQKGDIAEGYSVSREKKESFPLTVTSAQKNPTAFYLCASSPGGEETQYFGPGTRLLVL.

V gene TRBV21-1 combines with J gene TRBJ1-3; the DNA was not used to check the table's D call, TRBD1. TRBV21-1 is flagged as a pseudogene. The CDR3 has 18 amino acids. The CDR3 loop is CASSKENRQSHSGNTIYF. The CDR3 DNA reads TGTGCCAGCAGCAAAGAAAATCGACAGTCCCACTCTGGAAACACCATATATTTT.

CDR3: CASLGGAEAFF. The CDR3 DNA reads as TGTGCCAGCTTGGGGGGTGCTGAAGCTTTCTTT. This rearrangement joins TRBV25-1 to TRBJ1-1; the D gene is possibly TRBD1 (5 bases). Germline V lookup: CDR1 MGHDK, CDR2 SYGVNS. The ends were cut back, 8 bases at V and 6 bases at J, with 10 bases in the middle. The CDR3 consists of 11 residues.